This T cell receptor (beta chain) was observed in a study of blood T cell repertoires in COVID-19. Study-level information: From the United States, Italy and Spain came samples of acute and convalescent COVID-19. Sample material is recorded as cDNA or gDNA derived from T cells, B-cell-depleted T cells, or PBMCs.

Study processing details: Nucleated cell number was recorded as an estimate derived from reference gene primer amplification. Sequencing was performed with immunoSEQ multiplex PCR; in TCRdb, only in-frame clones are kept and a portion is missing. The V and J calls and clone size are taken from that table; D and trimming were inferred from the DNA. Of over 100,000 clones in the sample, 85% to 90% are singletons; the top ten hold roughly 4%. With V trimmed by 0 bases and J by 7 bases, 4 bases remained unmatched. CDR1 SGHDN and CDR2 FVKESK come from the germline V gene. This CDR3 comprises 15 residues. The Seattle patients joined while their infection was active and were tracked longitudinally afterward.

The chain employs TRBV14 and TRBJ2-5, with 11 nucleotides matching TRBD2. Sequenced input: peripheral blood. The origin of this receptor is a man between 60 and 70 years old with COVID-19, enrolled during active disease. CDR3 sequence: CASSQDSLAGGTQYF. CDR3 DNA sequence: TGTGCCAGCAGCCAAGATTCTCTAGCGGGGGGGACCCAGTACTTC.